Each of the 18 T cell receptor beta chains below was sequenced from the same sample in a study of blood T cell repertoires in COVID-19 (dated by TCRdb to about 2020). Libraries were prepared through the immunoSEQ multiplex PCR assay. TCRdb limited this immuneACCESS table to in-frame rearrangements with V and J called. A share of clones is missing; checked studies link under half to unresolved V genes, and the rest is unexplained. This sample gives about 200,000 clones in total; 86% of them show up just once. The top ten clones comprise about 4% of the sample. The sequencing input was PBMCs or T cells enriched from blood (not recorded which). The receptors were gathered from a woman in her 30s who had been exposed to COVID-19.

The chain has TRBV20-1 and TRBJ1-6; the match to TRBD1 covers 9 bases. With V trimmed by 3 bases and J by 8 bases, 8 bases remained unmatched. Germline V CDR1 and CDR2: DFQATT, SNEGSKA (reference sequence). The CDR3 loop spans 15 amino acids. The CDR3: CSASYVGDRDSPLHF. CDR3 in DNA: TGCAGTGCTAGTTACGTCGGGGACAGGGATTCACCCCTCCACTTT.

CDR3 amino acids: CAISDIRMRGQVDGYTF. In nucleotides, the CDR3 is TGTGCCATCAGTGATATTAGAATGAGAGGACAAGTAGATGGCTACACCTTC. This chain links TRBV10-3 with TRBJ1-2; D is perhaps TRBD1 (5 bases). Germline V gene sequence: CDR1 ENHRY, CDR2 SYGVKD. The CDR3 sequence is 17 residues long. Trimming shortened V by 3 bases and J by 6 bases, and 23 bases separated the two germline ends.

This clone was seen more than once but under ten times. This chain joins TRBV24-1 and TRBJ1-1; a weak D match, TRBD1 (6 bases). The ends were cut back, 4 bases at V and 4 bases at J, with 12 bases in the middle. This CDR3 contains 14 residues. Germline assignment: CDR1 KGHDR and CDR2 SFDVKD. Here the CDR3 DNA reads TGTGCCACCAGTGAATCAGGGGAAGGCACTGAAGCTTTCTTT. It translates to CATSESGEGTEAFF.

The chain uses TRBV19 and TRBJ1-1; D possibly corresponds to TRBD1 (5 bases). With 6 bases removed from V and 0 bases from J, the gap between germline ends came to 14 bases. The CDR3 extends over 15 amino acids. Germline values: CDR1 LNHDA, CDR2 SQIVND (reference sequence). CDR3 DNA: TGTGCCAGTAGGGGGGGGAGGACCATGAACACTGAAGCTTTCTTT. Protein sequence: CASRGGRTMNTEAFF.

The CDR3 loop is CASSLYRDYPQETQYF. CDR3 bases: TGTGCCAGCAGCTTATACCGGGACTATCCCCAAGAGACCCAGTACTTC. The chain carries TRBV14 and TRBJ2-5; 7 bases line up with TRBD2. The ends lost 5 bases at V and 1 base at J; junction bases unmatched: 10. There are 16 residues in the CDR3. Per the germline V gene, CDR1 is SGHDN and CDR2 is FVKESK.

The DNA for the CDR3 is TGTGCCAGCAGCTTAGGGTACGCGGGGGGCTCCTACAATGAGCAGTTCTTC. As protein: CASSLGYAGGSYNEQFF. The chain employs TRBV11-2 and TRBJ2-1; TRBD2 agrees at 8 bases. With V trimmed by 1 base and J by 0 bases, 5 bases remained unmatched. The V gene's germline CDR1 is SGHAT and CDR2 FQNNGV. The CDR3 has 17 amino acids.

This clone appeared a single time. The chain uses TRBV3-1 (or the pseudogene TRBV3-2) and TRBJ2-3, with TRBD2 identical over 10 bases. Per the germline V gene, CDR1 is LGHDT and CDR2 is YNNKEL (reference sequence). This CDR3 contains 17 residues. The V segment lost 4 bases and the J segment 2 bases; nucleotides outside the gene matches: 9. Here the CDR3 reads CASSRSSGGRNTDTQYF. The DNA for the CDR3 is TGTGCCAGCAGCCGGTCTAGCGGGGGACGAAACACAGATACGCAGTATTTT.

The chain employs TRBV18 and TRBJ1-1; 8 bases line up with TRBD1. The CDR3 is made up of 17 amino acids. Germline assignment: CDR1 KGHSH and CDR2 LQKENI. V shed 4 bases and J 1 base; nucleotides not matched to a gene: 11. CDR3 loop: CASSLKQTGAANTEAFF. The CDR3, as DNA: TGTGCCAGCTCACTAAAACAGACAGGGGCGGCGAACACTGAAGCTTTCTTT.

The chain combines TRBV2 with TRBJ1-5, with D perhaps TRBD1 (6 bases). The V end was cut by 7 bases, the J end by 4 bases, with 11 bases between. This CDR3 has 13 residues. Germline V CDR1 and CDR2: SNHLY, FYNNEI. The DNA of the CDR3 is TGTGCCAGCAACAGGGACCAAAATCAGCCCCAGCATTTT. Translated: CASNRDQNQPQHF. Looking up the rest from reference TRBV2 and TRBJ1-5 gives the full variable domain: EPEVTQTPSHQVTQMGQEVILRCVPISNHLYFYWYRQILGQKVEFLVSFYNNEISEKSEIFDDQFSVERPDGSNFTLKIRSTKLEDSAMYFCASNRDQNQPQHFGDGTRLSIL.

The chain employs TRBV6-1 and TRBJ1-2, with D possibly being TRBD1 (5 bases). Germline V gene lookup returns CDR1 MNHNS and CDR2 SASEGT. Trimming left V 2 bases short and J 5 bases short, with 15 bases between. The length of the CDR3 is 15 residues. The CDR3 sequence: CASSEYRQYSYGYTF. The CDR3 DNA follows: TGTGCCAGCAGTGAATACAGACAGTATTCTTATGGCTACACCTTC.

This clone appeared a single time. V and J are TRBV12-3 or TRBV12-4 and TRBJ2-7, with TRBD1 matching over 10 bases. This CDR3 spans 13 amino acids. V was pared by 8 bases and J by 3 bases, with 4 bases of the junction left unmatched. Here the CDR3 reads CASGGTGVYEQYF. The CDR3 coding sequence is TGTGCCAGCGGCGGGACAGGGGTCTACGAGCAGTACTTC.

The rearrangement joins TRBV24-1 to TRBJ2-5; a possible D gene is TRBD2 (5 bases). This CDR3 comprises 15 residues. Germline assignment: CDR1 KGHDR and CDR2 SFDVKD. Between the trimmed V and J ends, which lost 3 bases and 4 bases, there was a span of 14 bases. CDR3 sequence reads: CATSDPTGSGETQYF. CDR3 DNA: TGTGCCACCAGTGATCCGACGGGGTCGGGAGAGACCCAGTACTTC.

The rearrangement links TRBV2 to TRBJ1-5; tentatively, D is TRBD1 (5 bases). From germline, CDR1 is SNHLY and CDR2 FYNNEI. Deletions cut 2 bases from V and 7 bases from J, with 12 bases between. This CDR3 comprises 14 residues. CDR3 sequence (DNA): TGTGCCAGCAGTGAATTCGCGGGGCCGCAGCCCCAGCATTTT. It specifies CASSEFAGPQPQHF. The variable domain in full, with the rest retrieved from reference TRBV2 and TRBJ1-5, is EPEVTQTPSHQVTQMGQEVILRCVPISNHLYFYWYRQILGQKVEFLVSFYNNEISEKSEIFDDQFSVERPDGSNFTLKIRSTKLEDSAMYFCASSEFAGPQPQHFGDGTRLSIL.

This clone showed up just a few times. This chain joins TRBV21-1 and TRBJ1-2. TRBV21-1 is deemed a pseudogene. The CDR3 spans 17 residues. The CDR3 spells CASSKGEGQGKIYGYTF. Written as DNA, the CDR3 is TGTGCCAGCAGCAAAGGGGAGGGCCAGGGGAAAATCTATGGCTACACCTTC.

The rearrangement uses TRBV15 and TRBJ2-7; 10 bases align to TRBD1. The CDR3 runs to 14 residues. V dropped 5 bases and J dropped 0; count of bases not matched to a gene: 1. Germline V gene sequence: CDR1 LNHNV, CDR2 YYDKDF (reference sequence). CDR3: CATSRTGGSYEQYF. For the CDR3, the DNA is TGTGCCACCAGCCGGACAGGGGGCTCCTACGAGCAGTACTTC.

This sequence joins TRBV3-1 (or the pseudogene TRBV3-2) and TRBJ1-2, with a weak D call TRBD1 (6 bases). V was cut by 2 bases and J by 2 bases, with 18 bases left in between. The CDR3 totals 17 residues. The germline CDR1 and CDR2 sequences are LGHDT and YNNKEL (reference sequence). CDR3 region: CASSQTTMTGSNYGYTF. Here the CDR3 DNA reads TGTGCCAGCAGCCAAACTACAATGACAGGAAGCAACTATGGCTACACCTTC.

This clone was picked up a small number of times. The chain carries TRBV11-2 and TRBJ1-1; TRBD1 aligns across 8 bases. Losses at the gene ends were 6 bases for V and 3 bases for J; bases not matched to a gene: 3. The length of the CDR3 is 13 residues. CDR1 is SGHAT and CDR2 is FQNNGV in the germline V gene. For the CDR3, the DNA is TGTGCCAGCAGTGGACAGGGCGACACTGAAGCTTTCTTT. It is translated as CASSGQGDTEAFF.

The V and J genes are TRBV18 and TRBJ1-1; 8 bases line up with TRBD1. The ends lost 6 bases at V and 3 bases at J; junction bases unmatched: 9. The CDR3 sequence is 15 residues long. In germline, CDR1 is KGHSH, CDR2 LQKENI. The CDR3 is CASSDWTGRDTEAFF. The CDR3, as DNA: TGTGCCAGCTCCGACTGGACAGGGAGGGACACTGAAGCTTTCTTT.